The table lists the clone carrying this TCR beta chain with many counts. This CDR3 region has 16 residues. V shed 0 bases, J shed 8 bases, and the junction held 13 bases outside the gene matches. Germline CDR1 is SGDLS and CDR2 is YYNGEE. This sample was included in a study of T cells in Graves' hyperthyroidism and ophthalmopathy. TCR beta CDR3 region amplification was performed from RNA transcripts. An initial round of RT-PCR targeting the TCR CDR3 relied on the HTBI primer set. TCRdb passed the multiplex PCR reads through MiXCR, listing each CDR3 protein once. The table lists a few hundred thousand distinct CDR3 sequences, around a sixth of them singletons.

This TCR was sampled from a man between 18 and 35 years old with Graves' ophthalmopathy. This rearrangement joins TRBV9 to TRBJ1-2; 7 bases are a match to TRBD1. Sequenced material: blood. This CDR3 is CASSVGLLDRAEGYTF. The CDR3 DNA follows: TGTGCCAGCAGCGTAGGCCTCCTCGACAGGGCAGAGGGCTACACCTTC.